These T cell receptor beta chains were read from a single sample in a study of beta chain features in type 1 diabetes. Clones were sequenced by immunoSEQ multiplex PCR, and TCRdb holds only the in-frame ones, with some missing. The sample holds 900,000 or so clones, about a sixth seen once. Sequences were obtained from naive CD4+ T cells from blood. The receptor source for this set is a woman aged 18 to 35 in good health. Each CDR3 is given with its conserved first and last residue. The order of the fields is D gene, J gene, V gene, clone size, CDR3 DNA, CDR3 protein. The D gene is left open where the match is weak. Clone size is shown for a subset of rows, as once, few, many or a class of expanded clone.

. TRBJ1-5 TRBV2 few TGTGCCAGCAGGGGACGGTCCAGCTTTGTGCCCCAGCATTTT CASRGRSSFVPQHF
. TRBJ2-5 TRBV7-8 . TGTGCCAGCAGCTTAGTGGGTTACGGAGAGACCCAGTACTTC CASSLVGYGETQYF
. TRBJ2-2 TRBV4-2 . TGTGCCAGCAGCCCACCAGGCCTAAACACCGGGGAGCTGTTTTTT CASSPPGLNTGELFF
. TRBJ2-6 TRBV27 few TGTGCCAGCAGTACTTCCTACTCTGGGGCCAACGTCCTGACTTTC CASSTSYSGANVLTF
TRBD1 TRBJ2-7 TRBV10-3 few TGTGCCATCAGCGTGACAGGGCGCGAGCAGTACTTC CAISVTGREQYF
TRBD2 TRBJ2-2 TRBV4-3 . TGCGCCAGACGTCTAGCGGGCCTGGGCACCGGGGAGCTGTTTTTT CARRLAGLGTGELFF
. TRBJ2-3 TRBV5-4 few TGTGCCACCAACCCCCGGGAGAGCACAGATACGCAGTATTTT CATNPRESTDTQYF
TRBD2 TRBJ2-7 TRBV29-1 few TGCAGCGTTGGCGTAGCGGGAGCGGGTTACGAGCAGTACTTC CSVGVAGAGYEQYF
. TRBJ1-5 TRBV27 few TGTGCCAGCAGTTCAAGGAGGGGTAGTCAGCCCCAGCATTTT CASSSRRGSQPQHF
. TRBJ1-4 TRBV4-2 . TGTGCCAGCAGCCAAGAGTATCGGCAGGGCGGGGAAAAACTGTTTTTT CASSQEYRQGGEKLFF
TRBD1 TRBJ2-1 TRBV9 few TGTGCCAGCAGCCCCAGTATAGGGACAGGGGGCCATGAGCAGTTCTTC CASSPSIGTGGHEQFF
. TRBJ1-1 TRBV2 . TGTGCCAGCACCGTAGGGGAGAACACTGAAGCTTTCTTT CASTVGENTEAFF
. TRBJ2-7 TRBV7-2 . TGTGCCAGCAGCTTAGGGCCTCTGCAGTACTTC CASSLGPLQYF
TRBD2 TRBJ2-2 TRBV7-8 few TGTGCCAGCAGCTTAGCAGGGACTAGCTTGAGGAGACCGGTGAACACCGGGGAGCTGTTTTTT CASSLAGTSLRRPVNTGELFF
. TRBJ1-2 TRBV4-3 few TGCGCCAGCAGCCAAATGGGGGAGATGGGGTATGGCTACACCTTC CASSQMGEMGYGYTF
TRBD2 TRBJ2-1 TRBV5-1 few TGCGCCAGCAGCTTGGGACTAGCGGGACGCAATGAGCAGTTCTTC CASSLGLAGRNEQFF
. TRBJ2-1 TRBV10-3 . TGTGCCATCAGGGTGAGAGAAACTAGCTCCTACAATGAGCAGTTCTTC CAIRVRETSSYNEQFF
. TRBJ1-5 TRBV2 . TGTGCCAGCAGTGAAGGCCAGGTCAATCAGCCCCAGCATTTT CASSEGQVNQPQHF
TRBD2 TRBJ2-3 TRBV5-1 few TGCGCCAGCAGTACGGCAGGGACTAGCGGGATTGGGACGCAGTATTTT CASSTAGTSGIGTQYF
TRBD1 TRBJ1-2 TRBV4-2 few TGTGCCAGCAGCCAAGATGGGACAGGGGTCCCTATGCTGAGCTACACCTTC CASSQDGTGVPMLSYTF
. TRBJ1-2 TRBV6-1 few TGTGCCAGCAGTGAGGAGGGGAGCTATGGCTACACCTTC CASSEEGSYGYTF
. TRBJ1-2 TRBV6-6 few TGTGCCAGCAGTCCCCGACAGGCAACTAACTATGGCTACACCTTC CASSPRQATNYGYTF
. TRBJ1-2 TRBV7-2 few TGTGCCAGCAGCTTATTACATGGGGCTGTCTATGGCTACACCTTC CASSLLHGAVYGYTF
. TRBJ2-7 TRBV20-1 . TGCAGTGCTTACATTATCTACGAGCAGTACTTC CSAYIIYEQYF
TRBD1 TRBJ2-1 TRBV18 . TGTGCCAGCTCAGCCGGACAGGGGGTATTCGATGAGCAGTTCTTC CASSAGQGVFDEQFF